Listed below are T cell receptor beta chains from one sample, sequenced in a study of shared T cell receptors in the human thymus. The assay was immunoSEQ multiplex PCR, and TCRdb's table has in-frame clones only and misses some. Among fewer than 700,000 clones, roughly 90% were seen once, and the ten largest hold 0.0085% to 0.012%. These records were also assigned to another study, of human thymus T cells.

Sequencing was performed on thymocytes. These receptors all stem from a boy in the first two years of life with a congenital heart defect. The CDR3 runs from the conserved cysteine through the conserved F or W. A D gene is named only where the DNA matches it firmly. Part of the rows lack a size; the others show once, few, many or a class for expanded clones.

TRBD1 TRBJ1-2 TRBV4-1 - CASSQDMWDRLEGGYTF TGCGCCAGCAGCCAAGATATGTGGGACAGACTAGAGGGGGGCTACACCTTC
TRBD1 TRBJ1-2 TRBV28 - CASSLSHKGQPSYGYTF TGTGCCAGCAGTTTATCGCATAAGGGACAGCCGAGCTATGGCTACACCTTC
TRBD2 TRBJ2-1 TRBV29-1 - CSVEVLAGDNEQFF TGCAGCGTTGAAGTACTAGCGGGAGATAATGAGCAGTTCTTC
TRBD2 TRBJ2-5 TRBV6-6 - CASSYGLAGGPETQYF TGTGCCAGCAGTTACGGTCTAGCGGGAGGGCCAGAGACCCAGTACTTC
- TRBJ1-1 TRBV5-6 - CASSLARVGEAFF TGTGCCAGCAGCTTGGCCAGGGTAGGGGAAGCTTTCTTT
TRBD1 TRBJ2-7 TRBV7-9 - CASSSHRGQGISYEQYF TGTGCCAGCAGCTCCCATAGGGGACAGGGGATCTCCTACGAGCAGTACTTC
- TRBJ2-1 TRBV20-1 - CSARLLSQFF TGCAGTGCTAGACTACTTTCGCAGTTCTTC
- TRBJ2-2 TRBV14 - CASSPRDSEGGELFF TGTGCCAGCAGCCCCCGGGACTCTGAGGGCGGGGAGCTGTTTTTT
- TRBJ2-5 TRBV4-1 - CASSQEIRNNQETQYF TGCGCCAGCAGCCAAGAGATCAGGAACAACCAAGAGACCCAGTACTTC
- TRBJ2-3 TRBV20-1 few CSARTPFTQYF TGCAGTGCCAGGACACCTTTTACGCAGTATTTT
- TRBJ2-1 TRBV5-4 - CASSLGRGVANEQFF TGTGCCAGCAGCTTGGGGCGGGGAGTGGCGAATGAGCAGTTCTTC
- TRBJ2-3 TRBV27 - CASSLLGAEGSPDTQYF TGTGCCAGCAGTTTATTGGGAGCGGAGGGGAGCCCAGATACGCAGTATTTT
TRBD1 TRBJ2-1 TRBV4-3 - CASSHPLPGQGRNEQFF TGCGCCAGCAGCCACCCCCTGCCGGGACAGGGCCGCAATGAGCAGTTCTTC
- TRBJ2-1 TRBV27 - CASSGLSHPNEQFF TGTGCCAGCTCAGGACTATCCCATCCCAATGAGCAGTTCTTC
- TRBJ2-7 TRBV28 once CASSPPTADQTGEQYF TGTGCCAGCAGTCCACCAACAGCGGACCAGACGGGTGAGCAGTACTTC
- TRBJ2-3 TRBV4-1 - CASLGGTDTQYF TGCGCCAGTTTGGGAGGAACAGATACGCAGTATTTT
TRBD1 TRBJ1-1 TRBV10-1 once CASSAGQGTEAFF TGCGCCAGCAGCGCGGGACAGGGGACTGAAGCTTTCTTT
- TRBJ2-1 TRBV4-1 - CASSQEQDNEQFF TGCGCCAGCAGCCAAGAACAGGACAATGAGCAGTTCTTC
- TRBJ1-5 TRBV6-5 once CASSFGGYQPQHF TGTGCCAGCAGCTTCGGCGGCTATCAGCCCCAGCATTTT
TRBD2 TRBJ2-3 TRBV9 - CASTITSGLAGSPDTQYF TGTGCCAGCACCATTACTTCCGGACTAGCGGGGTCCCCAGATACGCAGTATTTT
TRBD2 TRBJ2-5 TRBV2 - CASSEVDQTSGRGETQYF TGTGCCAGCAGTGAAGTGGACCAGACTAGCGGGAGGGGGGAGACCCAGTACTTC
TRBD1 TRBJ2-6 TRBV7-8 - CASSLGRVKGQGIPGANVLTF TGTGCCAGCAGCTTAGGACGCGTGAAGGGACAGGGAATTCCTGGGGCCAACGTCCTGACTTTC
- TRBJ2-2 TRBV5-4 - CASSPKGGMGTGELFF TGTGCCAGCAGCCCCAAGGGCGGGATGGGCACCGGGGAGCTGTTTTTT
- TRBJ2-7 TRBV7-8 - CASSLEGYDEQYF TGTGCCAGCAGCTTAGAGGGGTACGACGAGCAGTACTTC
TRBD1 TRBJ2-5 TRBV27 - CASSLYGRDRATETQYF TGTGCCAGCAGTTTATATGGGCGGGACAGGGCCACAGAGACCCAGTACTTC
- TRBJ2-7 TRBV5-4 - CASSVLSGEQYF TGTGCCAGCAGCGTACTATCTGGCGAGCAGTACTTC
- TRBJ2-3 TRBV29-1 - CSADPSTGDTQYF TGCAGCGCTGATCCCTCTACAGGAGATACGCAGTATTTT
TRBD2 TRBJ2-5 TRBV10-3 once CAISGPSGDFQETQYF TGTGCCATCAGTGGTCCTAGCGGAGACTTTCAAGAGACCCAGTACTTC
- TRBJ2-4 TRBV2 - CASSEARRGNPKNIQYF TGTGCCAGCAGTGAAGCGCGGCGCGGGAACCCCAAAAACATTCAGTACTTC
TRBD1 TRBJ2-7 TRBV14 - CASSQDPRTGTYEQYF TGTGCCAGCAGCCAAGATCCGCGGACAGGGACCTACGAGCAGTACTTC
- TRBJ1-5 TRBV19 - CASSHDTNSNQPQHF TGTGCCAGTAGCCATGACACAAATAGCAATCAGCCCCAGCATTTT
TRBD1 TRBJ2-5 TRBV28 - CASSLWAGTGIEETQYF TGTGCCAGCAGTTTATGGGCCGGGACAGGGATCGAGGAGACCCAGTACTTC
TRBD1 TRBJ2-5 TRBV29-1 few CSVLGTEETQYF TGCAGCGTCCTCGGGACAGAAGAGACCCAGTACTTC